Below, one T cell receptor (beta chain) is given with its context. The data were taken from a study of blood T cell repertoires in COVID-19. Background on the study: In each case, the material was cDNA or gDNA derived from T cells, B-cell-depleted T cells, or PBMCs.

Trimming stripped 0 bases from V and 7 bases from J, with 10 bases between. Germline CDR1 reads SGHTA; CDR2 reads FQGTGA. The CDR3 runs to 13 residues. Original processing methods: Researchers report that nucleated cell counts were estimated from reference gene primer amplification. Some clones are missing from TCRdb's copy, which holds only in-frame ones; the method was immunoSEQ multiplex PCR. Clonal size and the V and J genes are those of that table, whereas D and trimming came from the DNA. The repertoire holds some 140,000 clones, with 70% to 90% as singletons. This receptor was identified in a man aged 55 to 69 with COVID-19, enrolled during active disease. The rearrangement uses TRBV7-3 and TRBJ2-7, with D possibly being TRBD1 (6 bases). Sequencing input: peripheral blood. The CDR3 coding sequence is TGTGCCAGCAGCTTAACCCGACAGGAGGAGCAGTACTTC. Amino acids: CASSLTRQEEQYF.